What follows are 20 T cell receptor beta chains derived from one specimen sequenced in a study of CD8 T cells in Susac syndrome. With random hexamers, roughly 0.5 to 1 ug RNA was reverse transcribed. TCRdb re-called the immunoSEQ multiplex PCR reads with MiXCR, one entry per CDR3 protein. There are over 150,000 distinct CDR3 sequences in the sample; about 95% occur only once, and 0.093% lies in the top ten. Sample: CD4+ T cells from PBMCs. These receptors were collected from a human donor with multiple sclerosis.

This clonotype was counted once. The chain recombines TRBV18 with TRBJ2-3; D is uncertain. Germline V CDR1 and CDR2: KGHSH, LQKENI. V lost 0 bases and J lost 0, with 4 bases in between. The CDR3 is 14 amino acids. CDR3 sequence (DNA): TGTGCCAGCTCACCACCGGATAGCACAGATACGCAGTATTTT. It codes for CASSPPDSTDTQYF.

CDR3 nucleotides: TGTGCCACCCGTAGGGGATACGAGCAGTACTTC. Protein product: CATRRGYEQYF. This chain joins TRBV19 and TRBJ2-7; D is perhaps TRBD1 (5 bases). The CDR3 has 11 residues. Trimming left V 10 bases short and J 4 bases short, with 11 bases between. Germline loops: CDR1 LNHDA, CDR2 SQIVND (reference sequence).

This sequence joins TRBV15 and TRBJ1-5; D not certain. CDR1 and CDR2 (germline): LNHNV, YYDKDF (reference sequence). The CDR3 totals 14 residues. Trimming took 8 bases from V and 2 from J, leaving 13 bases between them. The CDR3 nucleotides are TGTGCCACCGGTTGGGCCCACGGCAATCAGCCCCAGCATTTT. Translating gives CATGWAHGNQPQHF.

The rearrangement uses TRBV4-1 and TRBJ2-7; 10 bases are a match to TRBD1. CDR3 size: 19 residues. Germline V gene data show CDR1 as MGHRA and CDR2 as YSYEKL. Trimming at V came to 4 bases and at J to 3 bases, leaving 18 bases not matched to a gene. CDR3 amino acids: CASSPRDRGAAVLFYEQYF. The DNA for the CDR3 is TGCGCCAGCAGCCCCCGGGACAGGGGTGCGGCGGTGCTTTTCTACGAGCAGTACTTC.

This clonotype showed up just once. V usage is TRBV4-2 and J usage is TRBJ2-1, with 7 nucleotides matching TRBD2. Germline loops: CDR1 LGHNA, CDR2 YNFKEQ. The CDR3 loop spans 15 amino acids. V lost 5 bases to trimming and J lost 4 bases; unmatched junction nucleotides: 8. Here the CDR3 DNA reads TGTGCCAGCAGCGAACAGCGGGACCCGTACAATGAGCAGTTCTTC. It codes for CASSEQRDPYNEQFF.

V gene TRBV3-1 combines with J gene TRBJ1-2; tentatively, D is TRBD1 (6 bases). The CDR3 covers 12 residues. With 6 bases removed from V and 6 bases from J, the gap between germline ends came to 11 bases. CDR1 is LGHDT and CDR2 is YNNKEL in the germline V gene (reference sequence). The CDR3 bases are TGTGCCAGCAGGACAGGAAATAATGGCTACACCTTC. Its protein product is CASRTGNNGYTF.

This chain joins TRBV20-1 and TRBJ1-2, with D hard to call. Germline V gene data show CDR1 as DFQATT and CDR2 as SNEGSKA (reference sequence). The V gene lost 0 bases and the J gene lost 3 bases, with 8 bases spanning the gap. The CDR3 consists of 13 residues. DNA for the CDR3: TGCAGTGCTAGAGATTATGCAGACTATGGCTACACCTTC. Translating gives CSARDYADYGYTF.

This chain joins TRBV6-2 or TRBV6-3 and TRBJ2-3; 7 bases are a match to TRBD1. From germline, CDR1 is MNHEY and CDR2 SVGEGT. Germline trimming cut 11 bases from V and 0 bases from J; bases unmatched to any gene: 8. This CDR3 is 14 amino acids long. CDR3 sequence: CAVKTGRSTDTQYF. CDR3 DNA sequence: TGTGCCGTAAAGACAGGGCGCAGCACAGATACGCAGTATTTT.

The rearrangement joins TRBV25-1 to TRBJ2-7; tentative D call: TRBD1 (5 bases). V was pared by 4 bases and J by 6 bases, with 10 bases between. This CDR3 has 12 residues. CDR1 MGHDK and CDR2 SYGVNS come from the germline V gene. The CDR3 is CASSVSGLEQYF. The CDR3 DNA reads as TGTGCCAGCAGTGTGTCAGGGCTCGAGCAGTACTTC.

The chain combines TRBV20-1 with TRBJ2-3; 11 nucleotides match TRBD2. This CDR3 region has 14 residues. Germline V gene sequence: CDR1 DFQATT, CDR2 SNEGSKA (reference sequence). V lost 6 bases to trimming and J lost 4 bases; unmatched junction nucleotides: 6. This chain's CDR3 is CSAAIAGGPDTQYF. The CDR3 DNA reads as TGCAGTGCCGCAATAGCGGGAGGGCCAGATACGCAGTATTTT.

In this sample, this clonotype turned up once. The chain carries TRBV6-5 and TRBJ1-2; D is undetermined. There are 14 residues in the CDR3. Between the trimmed V and J ends, which lost 4 bases and 5 bases, there was a span of 14 bases. The germline V gene has CDR1 MNHEY and CDR2 SVGAGI. CDR3 sequence: CASSSSRSQYGYTF. The CDR3 DNA is TGTGCCAGCAGTTCGTCTCGTTCCCAATATGGCTACACCTTC.

This chain uses TRBV30 with TRBJ1-5; no clear D. V was cut by 5 bases and J by 7 bases, with 12 bases left in between. The CDR3 is 12 residues long. Germline V CDR1 and CDR2: GTSNPN, SVGIG (reference sequence). This CDR3 reads CAWREVGQPQHF. CDR3 DNA sequence: TGTGCCTGGCGGGAGGTGGGGCAGCCCCAGCATTTT.

The chain is built from TRBV20-1 and TRBJ2-5; D possibly corresponds to TRBD2 (5 bases). There are 12 residues in the CDR3. Germline values: CDR1 DFQATT, CDR2 SNEGSKA (reference sequence). Trimming left V 6 bases short and J 4 bases short, with 12 bases between. CDR3 sequence (DNA): TGCAGTGCGCGGAGGAGACTAGAGACCCAGTACTTC. Its translation: CSARRRLETQYF.

The rearrangement links TRBV24-1 to TRBJ1-5; D is undetermined. V lost 1 base and J 3 bases, leaving 3 bases between the germline ends. Germline V gene lookup returns CDR1 KGHDR and CDR2 SFDVKD. The length of the CDR3 is 13 residues. CDR3: CATSDFSNQPQHF. CDR3 nucleotides: TGTGCCACCAGTGATTTCTCCAATCAGCCCCAGCATTTT.

V and J are TRBV5-1 and TRBJ2-7; possible D gene TRBD2, 5 bases. V was shortened by 0 bases and J by 6 bases, with 19 bases between the two germline ends. CDR3 length: 16 amino acids. CDR1 is SGHRS, CDR2 YFSETQ, per germline. The CDR3 is CASSLEAGGPTGEQYF. The DNA of the CDR3 is TGCGCCAGCAGCTTGGAAGCCGGAGGCCCCACCGGCGAGCAGTACTTC.

J is TRBJ1-2 and V is TRBV7-2; D not certain. The V and J ends lost 0 bases and 0 bases respectively, with 8 bases between them. The germline CDR1 and CDR2 sequences are SGHTA and FQGNSA. This CDR3 is built from 15 residues. The CDR3 nucleotides read TGTGCCAGCAGCTTAGCGATAACCGCTAACTATGGCTACACCTTC. Translating it yields CASSLAITANYGYTF.

CDR3 sequence reads: CAWSRGYEQFF. CDR3 bases: TGTGCCTGGAGTAGAGGCTATGAGCAGTTCTTC. This rearrangement joins TRBV30 to TRBJ2-1; the D is unclear. Germline CDR1 GTSNPN, CDR2 SVGIG (reference sequence). V was trimmed by 2 bases and J by 8 bases, leaving 7 bases between them. The CDR3 totals 11 residues.

V gene TRBV18 combines with J gene TRBJ1-1, with TRBD1 identical over 8 bases. The CDR3 covers 14 residues. CDR1 KGHSH and CDR2 LQKENI come from the germline V gene. J lost 1 base, V lost 6 bases, and 4 bases had no gene match. CDR3 in amino acids: CASSVQGENTEAFF. The CDR3 nucleotides read TGTGCCAGCTCTGTACAGGGGGAGAACACTGAAGCTTTCTTT.

This chain uses TRBV4-1 with TRBJ1-1, with D possibly TRBD1 on 5 matching bases. The V end was cut by 3 bases, the J end by 3 bases, with 14 bases between. The V gene's germline CDR1 is MGHRA and CDR2 YSYEKL. CDR3 length: 15 amino acids. The CDR3 region has the DNA TGCGCCAGCAGCCACCTCGGCAGGGTTGACACTGAAGCTTTCTTT. As protein: CASSHLGRVDTEAFF.

This chain joins TRBV7-9 and TRBJ2-3, with no clear D. V lost 2 bases to trimming and J lost 2 bases, with 8 bases between them. The germline V gene has CDR1 SEHNR and CDR2 FQNEAQ (reference sequence). The CDR3 is 14 residues long. DNA of the CDR3: TGTGCCAGCAGCTTAAGACTGCACACAGATACGCAGTATTTT. Encoded protein: CASSLRLHTDTQYF.